This T cell receptor beta chain was observed in a study of regulatory T cells. A remark on this clone: The antigen remains unidentified.

Regarding the study as a whole: Regulatory T cells showed the strongest V-J pair restriction and V/J gene skewing among patient repertoires. Hydrophobic residues at CDR3 positions 6 and 7 were enriched in conventional CD4+ T cells of CD3G-deficient patients.

The primer mix had 52 TRBV and 13 TRBJ primers. Sequencing was performed with immunoSEQ multiplex PCR; in TCRdb, only in-frame clones are kept and a portion is missing. The profile shows approximately 37,000 clones, about 91% of them singletons. V was shortened by 6 bases and J by 9 bases, with 9 bases between the two germline ends. From germline, CDR1 is MDHEN and CDR2 SYDVKM. The CDR3 is 11 residues long. This receptor was obtained from a young adult with CD3G deficiency. The rearrangement uses TRBV28 and TRBJ2-1, with D perhaps TRBD1 (6 bases). The specimen was conventional CD4+ T cells sorted from blood. The CDR3: CASREGGEQFF. The CDR3, as DNA: TGTGCCAGCAGAGAAGGGGGTGAGCAGTTCTTC.